The entry that follows covers one T cell receptor beta chain sequence. The data were taken from a study of control samples from healthy donors and cancer patients. Data came from immunoSEQ multiplex PCR; TCRdb stores just in-frame clones and leaves some out. The sample lists fewer than 120,000 clones, roughly 90% seen once, with 3.5% to 4% in the top ten. V lost 4 bases and J 2 bases, leaving 11 bases between the germline ends. CDR1 and CDR2 from the germline V gene are MDHEN and SYDVKM. The CDR3 runs to 14 residues. The specimen sequenced was PBMCs. The TCR was taken from a woman aged 60-75 years with lung cancer. This rearrangement joins TRBV28 to TRBJ1-2, with TRBD1 as a possible D gene (6 bases). The DNA for the CDR3 is TGTGCCAGCAGTTCATGGGACACCAACTATGGCTACACCTTC. Protein sequence: CASSSWDTNYGYTF.